This section outlines one TCR beta chain sequence together with its context. The specificity of this receptor is unknown. Base qualities are not provided; no much larger clone lies one nucleotide away. These data originate in a study of cytomegalovirus exposure and HLA in healthy donors (dated by TCRdb to 2017 to 2019). Looking at the study overall: According to a later analysis, one platform produced both the roughly 120 validation repertoires and the roughly 640 repertoires of the first cohort. The study was designed to test whether signatures of past pathogen exposure could be identified by cataloging public T cell receptors. In addition to the first cohort of approximately 670 subjects, a separate validation cohort of over 90 different subjects was used. To predict cytomegalovirus infection status, the study brought together high-throughput TCR immunosequencing, statistical association of individual TCRs with disease status, and machine learning. Paper-wide results and their limitations: Most TCR sequences were seen in very few donors, while some public TCRs were found in many individuals. In a later analysis, TCRs clustered in the first cohort were found to also tend to co-occur in the roughly 130 validation repertoires, with approximately 95% of cluster scores above 0. A later analysis had no HLA typing for the validation cohort, so co-occurrence there was scored across all 110 or so repertoires. The study listed 150 to 200 TCR beta chains as associated with cytomegalovirus. A few of the identified cytomegalovirus-associated TCR beta chains were confirmed in vitro to be specific for cytomegalovirus antigens. The classifier was reported to diagnose cytomegalovirus status with high specificity and sensitivity in both the original and validation cohorts. The authors suggested that the approach could potentially be generalized to other disease states and immunological phenotypes.

The library came from the immunoSEQ multiplex PCR assay. In the original analysis: To diagnose cytomegalovirus status from the catalog of TCR beta chain sequences, a statistical classification framework was built. Here the immuneACCESS table is served through TCRdb, limited to in-frame sequences with V and J called. Missing clones are a known gap in these copies; in checked studies unresolved V genes cover under half, and the rest lacks a known reason. The V and J calls and clone size are taken from that table; D and trimming were inferred from the DNA. The sample table contains roughly 150,000 clones; only one count was recorded for less than 90% of them. The top ten clones comprise over 3% of the sample. Inclusive of the bounding cysteine and phenylalanine, the CDR3 is 16 residues long. The sequence is cut down to CDR3 DNA, 48 bases in frame from base 1. The germline V end is reduced by 2 bases and the J end by 5 bases; junction bases left unmatched: 8. The germline V gene supplies CDR1 MDHEN and CDR2 SYDVKM.

Donors formed part of the validation cohort, which comprised approximately 130 subjects and was distinct from the first cohort of under 750 subjects. This TCR derives from a woman aged 18-30 years in good health and CMV-seropositive. The chain links TRBV28 with TRBJ1-2; the central 10 bases match TRBD1. The sequenced material came from PBMCs. The CDR3 in this case is CASSLPGTGVDYGYTF. The sequenced DNA is TGTGCCAGCAGTTTACCCGGGACAGGGGTCGATTATGGCTACACCTTC.